This TCR beta chain was observed in a study of T cells in Graves' hyperthyroidism and ophthalmopathy. Study as a whole: Blood from the periphery was taken at initial diagnosis, before any treatment.

Study findings and constraints: Appearing also in blood were most of the thyroid clonotypes expanded above 0.001.

It was RNA transcripts that yielded the amplified TCR beta CDR3 regions. Carried out on the TCR CDR3, a first-round RT-PCR used the HTBI primer set. Each CDR3 protein gets one entry after TCRdb re-called the multiplex PCR reads with MiXCR. The sample lists around 690,000 distinct CDR3 sequences, around 16% seen once, with 15% in the top ten. Details on this clonotype: As yet, its antigen is unknown. One junction end does not reproduce the germline sequence, and a read error may be involved.

The sequencing input was blood. The TCR was taken from a man between 45 and 60 years old with Graves' hyperthyroidism.

CDR3 bases: TGTGCCAGCTCACCGAGAACTAGCGGGAGACAAGAGGCCCAGTACTTC. Translated: CASSPRTSGRQEAQYF. The chain links TRBV18 to TRBJ2-5, with 11 bases aligning to TRBD2. The V gene's germline CDR1 is KGHSH and CDR2 LQKENI. The CDR3 runs 16 residues.